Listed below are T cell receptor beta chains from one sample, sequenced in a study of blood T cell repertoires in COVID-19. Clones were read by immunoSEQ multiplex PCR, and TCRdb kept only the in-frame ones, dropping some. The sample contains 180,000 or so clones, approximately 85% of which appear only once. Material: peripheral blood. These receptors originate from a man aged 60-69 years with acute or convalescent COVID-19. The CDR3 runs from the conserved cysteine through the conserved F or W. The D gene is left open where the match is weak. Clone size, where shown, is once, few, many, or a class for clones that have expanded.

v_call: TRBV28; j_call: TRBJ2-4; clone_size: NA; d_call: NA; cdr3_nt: TGTGCCAGCAGTTTATCAGGAGGCGCGGGAAACATTCAGTACTTC; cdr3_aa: CASSLSGGAGNIQYF
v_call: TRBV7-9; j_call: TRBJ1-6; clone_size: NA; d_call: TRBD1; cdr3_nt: TGTGCCAGCAGCCAGACAGGGGATCATTCACCCCTCCACTTT; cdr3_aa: CASSQTGDHSPLHF
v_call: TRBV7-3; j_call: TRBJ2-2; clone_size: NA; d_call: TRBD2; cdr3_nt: TGTGCCAGCAGCTTAAAAGGTTCCGGAGCGGGATGGTTCGCAGGGGAGCTGTTTTTT; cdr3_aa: CASSLKGSGAGWFAGELFF
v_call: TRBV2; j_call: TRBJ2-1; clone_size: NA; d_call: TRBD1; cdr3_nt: TGTGCCAGCGATCCGGGACAGGGGGACAATGAGCAGTTCTTC; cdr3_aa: CASDPGQGDNEQFF
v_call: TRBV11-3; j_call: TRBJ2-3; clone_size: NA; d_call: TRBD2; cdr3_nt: TGTGCCAGCAGCTCCGGACTAGCGGGCACAGATACGCAGTATTTT; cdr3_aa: CASSSGLAGTDTQYF
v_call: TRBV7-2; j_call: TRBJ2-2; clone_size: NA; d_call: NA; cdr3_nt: TGTGCCAGCAGCTCGCAGGGGCAGATCGGAACCGGGGAGCTGTTTTTT; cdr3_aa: CASSSQGQIGTGELFF
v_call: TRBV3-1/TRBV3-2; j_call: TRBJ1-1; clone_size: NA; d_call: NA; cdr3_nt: TGTGCCAGCAGCCAAGTCGCGGGAATGAACACTGAAGCTTTCTTT; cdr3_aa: CASSQVAGMNTEAFF
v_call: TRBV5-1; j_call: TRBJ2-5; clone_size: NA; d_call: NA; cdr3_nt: TGCGCCAGCAGCAGGCGACAGCAAGAGACCCAGTACTTC; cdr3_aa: CASSRRQQETQYF
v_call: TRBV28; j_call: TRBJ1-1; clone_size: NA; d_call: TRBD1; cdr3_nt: TGTGCCAGCTCATTACCAGGGACAGGGGACACTGAAGCTTTCTTT; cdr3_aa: CASSLPGTGDTEAFF
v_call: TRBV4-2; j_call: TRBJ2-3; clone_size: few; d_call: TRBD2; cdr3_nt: TGTGCCAGCAGCCCCCCCCGGCTAGCGGGGCCCGGTACGCAGTATTTT; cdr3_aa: CASSPPRLAGPGTQYF
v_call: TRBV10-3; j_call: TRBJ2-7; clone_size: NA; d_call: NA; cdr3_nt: TGTGCCATCAGTGACGTGTCGACAAGGCAGTACTTC; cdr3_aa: CAISDVSTRQYF
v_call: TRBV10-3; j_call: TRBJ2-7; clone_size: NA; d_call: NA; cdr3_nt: TGTGCCATCAGTATGTCTTACGAGCAGTACTTC; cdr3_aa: CAISMSYEQYF
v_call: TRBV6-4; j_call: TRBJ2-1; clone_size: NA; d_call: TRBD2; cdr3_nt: TGTGCCAGCAGTGACTTCAGCGGGACGGGTCGGGATGAGCAGTTCTTC; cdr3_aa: CASSDFSGTGRDEQFF
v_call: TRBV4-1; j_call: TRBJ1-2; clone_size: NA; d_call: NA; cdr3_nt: TGCGCCAGCAGCCAAGTTGCGGACATCTACTATGGCTACACCTTC; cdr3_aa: CASSQVADIYYGYTF
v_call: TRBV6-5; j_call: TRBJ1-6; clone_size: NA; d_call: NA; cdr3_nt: TGTGCCAGCAGTTACAGGGAGGTGGGGAATTCACCCCTCCACTTT; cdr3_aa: CASSYREVGNSPLHF
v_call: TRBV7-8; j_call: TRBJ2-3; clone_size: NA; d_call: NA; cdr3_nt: TGTGCCAGCAGCTCGTCTGACCGACTCACAGATACGCAGTATTTT; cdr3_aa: CASSSSDRLTDTQYF
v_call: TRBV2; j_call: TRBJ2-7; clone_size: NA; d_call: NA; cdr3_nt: TGTGCCAGCAGTGGGACAGCTTCCGGCGAGCAGTACTTC; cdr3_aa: CASSGTASGEQYF
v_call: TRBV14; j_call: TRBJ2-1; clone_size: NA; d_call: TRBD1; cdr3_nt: TGTGCCAGCAGCCAAGGGGGGACAGGGAGTTATGAGCAGTTCTTC; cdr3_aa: CASSQGGTGSYEQFF
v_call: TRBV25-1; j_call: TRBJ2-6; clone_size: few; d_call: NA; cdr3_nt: TGTGCCAGCAGTGTCGGAGGGGGGGTCGGCTCTGGGGCCAACGTCCTGACTTTC; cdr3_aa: CASSVGGGVGSGANVLTF
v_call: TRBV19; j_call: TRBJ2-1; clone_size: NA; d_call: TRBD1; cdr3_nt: TGTGCCAGTAGTTCCTGGACAGGGAGCTCCTACAATGAGCAGTTCTTC; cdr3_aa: CASSSWTGSSYNEQFF